This T cell receptor beta chain was obtained from a study of shared clonotypes between healthy human individuals. The CDR3 totals 15 residues. V was shortened by 5 bases and J by 2 bases, with 13 bases between the two germline ends. In germline, CDR1 is MDHEN, CDR2 SYDVKM. The input for sorted-subset replicate PCRs was roughly 180 ng DNA, about 29,000 T cell genomes. Measured with immunoSEQ multiplex PCR; TCRdb has only the in-frame clones, and not every one. The data show more than 2,000,000 clones, roughly 93% seen once. Comments on this clone: The same CDR3 is also encoded by other DNA sequences in this sample.

Sequenced: naive CD4+ T cells from PBMCs. Noted subset: CD45RA+ positively selected. The chain carries TRBV28 and TRBJ1-5; D is perhaps TRBD1 (5 bases). The source of this sequence is a man between 18 and 35 years old in good health. Some clones in this sample may be carry-over from other donors' samples. Here the CDR3 DNA reads TGTGCCAGCAGTCTCAGTCAGGGTGGCAATCAGCCCCAGCATTTT. Amino acids: CASSLSQGGNQPQHF. The full variable domain, its missing parts supplied by reference TRBV28 and TRBJ1-5, is DVKVTQSSRYLVKRTGEKVFLECVQDMDHENMFWYRQDPGLGLRLIYFSYDVKMKEKGDIPEGYSVSREKKERFSLILESASTNQTSMYLCASSLSQGGNQPQHFGDGTRLSIL.